These 25 T cell receptor beta chains were all obtained from the same sample, sequenced in a study of shared clonotypes between healthy human individuals. Data came from immunoSEQ multiplex PCR; TCRdb stores just in-frame clones and leaves some out. The top ten clones hold about a tenth of a sample with around 330,000 clones, over 65% of them seen once. Sequencing was done on a sample of memory CD4+ T cells sorted from blood. Subset here: CD45RA-negative fraction. These receptors were taken from a man aged 25-40 years in good health.

DNA of the CDR3: TGTGCCAGCAAACGGGACACGAGCTGGACAGATACGCAGTATTTT. Its protein product is CASKRDTSWTDTQYF. The chain recombines TRBV28 with TRBJ2-3, with D tentatively TRBD1 (6 bases). This CDR3 spans 15 amino acids. CDR1 and CDR2 (germline): MDHEN, SYDVKM. Trimming pared 7 bases from V and 3 bases from J, leaving 17 bases between. Combining the CDR3 with reference TRBV28 and TRBJ2-3 gives the whole variable domain DVKVTQSSRYLVKRTGEKVFLECVQDMDHENMFWYRQDPGLGLRLIYFSYDVKMKEKGDIPEGYSVSREKKERFSLILESASTNQTSMYLCASKRDTSWTDTQYFGPGTRLTVL.

J is TRBJ1-3 and V is TRBV19; 10 bases agree with TRBD1. Germline V gives CDR1 LNHDA, CDR2 SQIVND (reference sequence). The CDR3 is made up of 16 amino acids. J lost 0 bases, V lost 3 bases, and 2 bases had no gene match. Here the CDR3 reads CASSIGTGVSGNTIYF. The CDR3 DNA follows: TGTGCCAGTAGTATCGGGACAGGGGTCTCTGGAAACACCATATATTTT.

The V and J genes are TRBV2 and TRBJ2-5; unclear D gene. The ends were cut back, 4 bases at V and 4 bases at J, with 10 bases in the middle. The CDR3 has 13 amino acids. Germline-derived CDR1 and CDR2 are SNHLY and FYNNEI. The CDR3 bases are TGTGCCAGCAGTGCGGGTCCGCGAGAGACCCAGTACTTC. This encodes CASSAGPRETQYF.

The rearrangement links TRBV28 to TRBJ1-3; 7 bases map to TRBD1. CDR3 length: 14 amino acids. Germline-derived CDR1 and CDR2 are MDHEN and SYDVKM. Trimming took 6 bases from V and 6 from J; bases not matched to a gene: 8. CDR3 sequence reads: CASRETGTKNTIYF. The CDR3 DNA reads TGTGCCAGCAGGGAGACAGGGACAAAAAACACCATATATTTT.

The rearrangement links TRBV5-1 to TRBJ2-3; no reliable D call. Germline V gene data show CDR1 as SGHRS and CDR2 as YFSETQ. This CDR3 is 14 amino acids long. V lost 0 bases and J lost 0, with 5 bases in between. Here the CDR3 reads CASSLVGSTDTQYF. In nucleotides, the CDR3 is TGCGCCAGCAGCTTGGTAGGGAGCACAGATACGCAGTATTTT. Full variable domain (rest looked up from reference TRBV5-1 and TRBJ2-3): KAGVTQTPRYLIKTRGQQVTLSCSPISGHRSVSWYQQTPGQGLQFLFEYFSETQRNKGNFPGRFSGRQFSNSRSEMNVSTLELGDSALYLCASSLVGSTDTQYFGPGTRLTVL.

The CDR3 sequence: CASSAGHGTDTQYF. The DNA of the CDR3 is TGCGCCAGCAGTGCTGGACACGGGACAGATACGCAGTATTTT. The chain is built from TRBV10-1 and TRBJ2-3; TRBD1 is a possible D gene (5 bases). The germline V gene encodes CDR1 WNHNN and CDR2 SYGVQD (reference sequence). The CDR3 runs to 14 residues. The V end was cut by 4 bases, the J end by 3 bases, with 11 bases between.

The V gene is TRBV5-5, the J gene TRBJ1-2, with D possibly being TRBD1 (5 bases). The CDR3 runs 14 residues. Germline CDR1 and CDR2: SGHKS and YYEKEE (reference sequence). Trimming removed 5 bases from V and 8 bases from J, with 19 bases in between. CDR3 coding DNA: TGTGCCAGCAGACTAGACAGCCCCTTTCGGGGCTACACCTTC. Translating it yields CASRLDSPFRGYTF.

The chain couples TRBV11-2 to TRBJ2-3; 7 positions match TRBD2. The CDR3 consists of 17 residues. V shed 0 bases, J shed 4 bases, and the junction held 10 bases outside the gene matches. CDR1 and CDR2 from the germline V gene are SGHAT and FQNNGV. The CDR3 sequence: CASSLDRRLAVSDTQYF. CDR3 in DNA: TGTGCCAGCAGCTTAGATCGGCGACTAGCCGTTTCAGATACGCAGTATTTT.

Points on this clone: A read error may produce the germline difference seen at one junction end. The CDR3 is CARSEGSGANVLTF. CDR3 in DNA: TGTGCCAGAAGTGAGGGGTCTGGGGCCAACGTCCTGACTTTC. The chain has TRBV2 and TRBJ2-6, with D tentatively TRBD1 or TRBD2 (5 bases each). Per the germline V gene, CDR1 is SNHLY and CDR2 is FYNNEI. The CDR3 covers 14 residues.

The chain recombines TRBV7-2 with TRBJ2-7; 13 nucleotides align to TRBD2. V was clipped by 1 base and J by 7 bases; unmatched bases: 7. Germline V CDR1 and CDR2: SGHTA, FQGNSA. This CDR3 region has 16 residues. CDR3 region: CASSLELGLAGSEQYF. In nucleotides, the CDR3 is TGTGCCAGCAGCTTAGAGTTGGGACTAGCGGGATCGGAGCAGTACTTC.

In this sample, this clone turned up once. V gene TRBV19 combines with J gene TRBJ1-2, with D perhaps TRBD1 (6 bases). There are 13 residues in the CDR3. Trimming took 7 bases from V and 7 from J, leaving 16 bases between them. CDR1 is LNHDA, CDR2 SQIVND, per germline (reference sequence). CDR3 nucleotides: TGTGCCAGTACCAGGGGAGGGGCATTTGGCTACACCTTC. This sequence encodes CASTRGGAFGYTF.

The gene calls are TRBV18 and TRBJ2-7; 8 nucleotides align to TRBD1. V lost 3 bases and J lost 7; bases outside the gene matches: 8. The CDR3 sequence is 14 residues long. Per the germline V gene, CDR1 is KGHSH and CDR2 is LQKENI. CDR3 coding DNA: TGTGCCAGCTCACCGGTGCAGGGGGCGTTGGAGCAGTACTTC. Protein: CASSPVQGALEQYF.

The V and J genes are TRBV6-1 and TRBJ1-4; TRBD1 matches 7 bases. The CDR3 extends over 15 amino acids. Germline CDR1 and CDR2: MNHNS and SASEGT. V trimming: 2 bases; J trimming: 8 bases; junction bases outside the gene matches: 8. CDR3 residues: CASSETWDRREKLFF. Here the CDR3 DNA reads TGTGCCAGCAGTGAAACCTGGGACAGAAGGGAAAAACTGTTTTTT.

This chain links TRBV2 with TRBJ2-3; D remains ambiguous. This CDR3 comprises 13 residues. The ends were cut back, 11 bases at V and 2 bases at J, with 14 bases in the middle. Germline V gene lookup returns CDR1 SNHLY and CDR2 FYNNEI. For the CDR3, the DNA is TGTGCCGGCACCCAAATATTCACAGATACGCAGTATTTT. Encoded protein: CAGTQIFTDTQYF.

The V call is TRBV6-1, the J call TRBJ1-5, with D unclear. This CDR3 is built from 14 residues. V shed 5 bases and J shed 0 bases, with 8 bases lying between them. The germline V gene encodes CDR1 MNHNS and CDR2 SASEGT. The CDR3 sequence: CASSPNYSNQPQHF. The DNA for the CDR3 is TGTGCCAGCAGTCCTAATTATAGCAATCAGCCCCAGCATTTT.

The sample holds a few counts of this clone. The rearrangement joins TRBV18 to TRBJ2-1; D perhaps matches TRBD1 (6 bases). The CDR3 has 17 residues. Germline CDR1 and CDR2: KGHSH and LQKENI. V was clipped by 0 bases and J by 2 bases, with 14 bases between them. This chain's CDR3 is CASSPPGSDSAYNEQFF. The CDR3 DNA follows: TGTGCCAGCTCACCACCGGGCTCGGACAGCGCCTACAATGAGCAGTTCTTC.

The chain links TRBV18 to TRBJ1-2; TRBD1 agrees at 8 bases. Looked up from germline, CDR1 is KGHSH and CDR2 is LQKENI. This CDR3 comprises 14 residues. J gave up 5 bases and V 4 bases, and 6 bases lay outside the gene matches. The CDR3 coding sequence is TGTGCCAGCTCACAGGACAGGGACTGGTATGGCTACACCTTC. Its translation is CASSQDRDWYGYTF.

This sequence joins TRBV7-2 and TRBJ2-4, with 8 bases fitting TRBD2. Germline V gene lookup returns CDR1 SGHTA and CDR2 FQGNSA. The V and J ends lost 4 bases and 16 bases, in that order; junction bases with no gene match: 9. This CDR3 has 12 residues. CDR3 loop: CASSYPGLGKYF. CDR3 sequence (DNA): TGTGCCAGCAGCTATCCGGGACTAGGGAAATACTTC.

The chain couples TRBV6-5 to TRBJ2-5; 7 nucleotides match TRBD1. This CDR3 comprises 14 residues. From germline, CDR1 is MNHEY and CDR2 SVGAGI. V lost 4 bases, J lost 2 bases, and 4 bases stayed unmatched. CDR3 in amino acids: CASSSRTGQETQYF. CDR3 nucleotides: TGTGCCAGCAGTTCGAGGACAGGACAAGAGACCCAGTACTTC.

The rearrangement links TRBV19 to TRBJ2-3; 7 nucleotides match TRBD2. The CDR3 consists of 14 residues. V trimming: 3 bases; J trimming: 5 bases; junction bases outside the gene matches: 5. Germline CDR1 is LNHDA and CDR2 is SQIVND (reference sequence). The CDR3 DNA reads TGTGCCAGTAGTATCGGCGGGAGTGGAGATACGCAGTATTTT. Amino acid sequence: CASSIGGSGDTQYF.

The chain employs TRBV28 and TRBJ2-7; D may be TRBD2 (6 bases). CDR1 MDHEN and CDR2 SYDVKM come from the germline V gene. The CDR3 extends over 16 amino acids. Trimming took 8 bases from V and 0 from J, leaving 20 bases between them. In DNA, the CDR3 is TGTGCCAGCGTCGGAGGGTCCCTTTCCAGCTCCTACGAGCAGTACTTC. Its protein is CASVGGSLSSSYEQYF.

This clone was picked up one time. The J gene is TRBJ1-5, the V gene TRBV7-9; D gene unclear. V gave up 3 bases and J gave up 6 bases, with 6 bases separating them. Per the germline V gene, CDR1 is SEHNR and CDR2 is FQNEAQ (reference sequence). This CDR3 spans 12 amino acids. CDR3 amino acids: CASSFGLQPQHF. The CDR3, as DNA: TGTGCCAGCAGCTTTGGGCTTCAGCCCCAGCATTTT.

The chain uses TRBV10-3 and TRBJ2-6; no definite D call. The germline V gene has CDR1 ENHRY and CDR2 SYGVKD. The CDR3 has 14 amino acids. V dropped 2 bases and J dropped 2 bases, with 4 bases sitting between them. The CDR3 is CAISESAGANVLTF. The CDR3, as DNA: TGTGCCATCAGTGAGAGTGCTGGGGCCAACGTCCTGACTTTC.

Only one count was recorded for this clone. This chain uses TRBV7-8 with TRBJ2-7; D is possibly TRBD1 or TRBD2 (5 bases each). Germline V gene sequence: CDR1 SGHVS, CDR2 FQNEAQ. The CDR3 length is 14 residues. V shed 6 bases and J shed 2 bases, with 14 bases lying between them. This CDR3 is CASSPPRGAYEQYF. CDR3 in DNA: TGTGCCAGCAGTCCCCCGAGAGGGGCCTACGAGCAGTACTTC.

The V gene is TRBV5-4, the J gene TRBJ2-5; TRBD2 matches at 9 bases. With V trimmed by 4 bases and J by 1 base, 14 bases remained unmatched. The CDR3 is 18 residues long. From germline, CDR1 is SGHNT and CDR2 YYREEE (reference sequence). The CDR3 region is CASSKTGRASGIQETQYF. CDR3 nucleotides: TGTGCCAGCAGCAAGACGGGTAGGGCTAGCGGGATCCAAGAGACCCAGTACTTC.